Each of the 22 T cell receptor beta chains below was sequenced from the same sample in a study of response to subunit inactivated influenza vaccine. TCRdb re-called the RT-PCR reads with MiXCR, one entry per CDR3 protein. The sample has hundreds of thousands of distinct CDR3 sequences; 15% to 19% are singletons. The sequencing here drew on PBMCs from blood, taken 12 days after vaccination. The receptors were sampled from a man aged 45-60 years who received an inactivated influenza vaccine.

Comments on this clonotype: A read error may explain this, as a much larger clone is one base away. The V gene is TRBV7-9, the J gene TRBJ2-1, with unresolved D. V was clipped by 7 bases and J by 0 bases, with 10 bases between them. This CDR3 has 14 amino acids. Germline V gives CDR1 SEHNR, CDR2 FQNEAQ (reference sequence). The CDR3 coding sequence is TGTGCCAGCACCCTAACGAGCTCCTACAATGAGCAGTTCTTC. Translated: CASTLTSSYNEQFF.

This clonotype was observed many times. V is TRBV29-1 and J is TRBJ1-2; TRBD1 matches 8 bases. The V and J ends lost 4 bases and 6 bases, in that order; junction bases with no gene match: 13. From germline, CDR1 is SQVTM and CDR2 ANQGSEA. This CDR3 region has 15 residues. CDR3 sequence: CSVGDRLSSLDGYTF. The CDR3 coding sequence is TGCAGCGTTGGGGACAGGTTATCTTCTTTGGATGGCTACACCTTC.

The CDR3 spells CASSSPGPDFYEQYF. The CDR3 bases are TGTGCCAGCAGTTCCCCGGGACCCGATTTTTACGAGCAGTACTTC. The gene calls are TRBV6-2 or TRBV6-3 and TRBJ2-7; D may be TRBD1 or TRBD2 (5 bases each). Germline V gene data show CDR1 as MNHEY and CDR2 as SVGEGT. V lost 4 bases, J lost 4 bases, and 17 bases lay in between. This CDR3 is built from 15 residues.

At least ten counts were recorded for this clonotype. This sequence joins TRBV5-1 and TRBJ1-2; unclear D gene. V was pared by 2 bases and J by 8 bases, with 19 bases between. Germline values: CDR1 SGHRS, CDR2 YFSETQ. This CDR3 contains 15 residues. The CDR3 sequence is CASSFEGLPVDGYTF. The CDR3 DNA is TGCGCCAGCAGCTTCGAGGGCTTGCCCGTCGACGGCTACACCTTC. Supplemented by reference TRBV5-1 and TRBJ1-2, the full variable domain reads KAGVTQTPRYLIKTRGQQVTLSCSPISGHRSVSWYQQTPGQGLQFLFEYFSETQRNKGNFPGRFSGRQFSNSRSEMNVSTLELGDSALYLCASSFEGLPVDGYTFGSGTRLTVV.

The chain combines TRBV28 with TRBJ2-7; D gene unclear. The CDR3 covers 10 residues. V shed 4 bases and J shed 6 bases, with 4 bases lying between them. Germline CDR1 reads MDHEN; CDR2 reads SYDVKM. The CDR3 sequence is CASSSREQYF. The CDR3, as DNA: TGTGCCAGCAGTTCTCGCGAGCAGTACTTC.

This clonotype turned up a few times. The chain employs TRBV2 and TRBJ2-5, with unresolved D. The V gene lost 3 bases and the J gene lost 5 bases, with 10 bases spanning the gap. The germline V gene encodes CDR1 SNHLY and CDR2 FYNNEI. This CDR3 is 13 amino acids long. CDR3 protein: CASSEGLVETQYF. DNA of the CDR3: TGTGCCAGCAGTGAGGGGTTAGTGGAGACCCAGTACTTC.

The J gene is TRBJ2-7, the V gene TRBV15; no definite D call. The germline V and J ends were trimmed by 0 bases and 2 bases, with 11 bases remaining between them. CDR1 LNHNV and CDR2 YYDKDF come from the germline V gene (reference sequence). CDR3 length: 15 residues. In nucleotides, the CDR3 is TGTGCCACCAGCAGAGATCAACGGGCCGCCTACGAGCAGTACTTC. Translation: CATSRDQRAAYEQYF.

The rearrangement uses TRBV5-1 and TRBJ2-2, with D possibly being TRBD2 (6 bases). Looked up from germline, CDR1 is SGHRS and CDR2 is YFSETQ. The CDR3 has 14 residues. Trimming shortened V by 0 bases and J by 8 bases, and 11 bases separated the two germline ends. The DNA of the CDR3 is TGCGCCAGCAGCTTGGCGGGAGAGCTGGGGGAGCTGTTTTTT. This gives the protein CASSLAGELGELFF.

This clonotype was counted ten times or more. The chain has TRBV7-9 and TRBJ2-7; D call uncertain. This CDR3 is 14 amino acids long. V lost 6 bases and J 1 base, leaving 13 bases between the germline ends. Germline V gene sequence: CDR1 SEHNR, CDR2 FQNEAQ (reference sequence). The CDR3 loop reads CASSWDKSSYEQYF. In DNA, the CDR3 is TGTGCCAGCAGTTGGGATAAGAGTTCCTACGAGCAGTACTTC.

This clonotype was counted ten times or more. The chain joins TRBV12-3 or TRBV12-4 to TRBJ2-1; D is possibly TRBD2 (5 bases). CDR3 size: 15 residues. V was cut by 6 bases and J by 4 bases, with 16 bases left in between. The CDR3 DNA reads TGTGCCAGCAGAGATGGATGGGGAGAATACAATGAGCAGTTCTTC. This sequence encodes CASRDGWGEYNEQFF.

The gene calls are TRBV6-2 or TRBV6-3 and TRBJ1-1, with a tentative D call TRBD1 (5 bases). V was shortened by 6 bases and J by 7 bases, with 18 bases between the two germline ends. In germline, CDR1 is MNHEY, CDR2 SVGEGT. CDR3 size: 14 residues. The CDR3 sequence is CASRDPGTYLEAFF. The CDR3 coding sequence is TGTGCCAGCAGGGATCCCGGGACCTACCTTGAAGCTTTCTTT.

The genes are TRBV28 and TRBJ1-2, with 8 bases that match TRBD1. The J segment lost 8 bases and the V segment lost 4 bases, leaving 9 bases of the junction unmatched. Germline lookup yields CDR1 MDHEN and CDR2 SYDVKM. The length of the CDR3 is 14 residues. Here the CDR3 reads CASSWTGSPMGYTF. Here the CDR3 DNA reads TGTGCCAGCAGTTGGACAGGGAGTCCTATGGGCTACACCTTC.

This chain joins TRBV24-1 and TRBJ2-1, with TRBD1 matching 7 bases. The V gene end was trimmed by 2 bases and the J gene end by 5 bases; junction bases not matched to a gene: 5. Germline CDR1 KGHDR, CDR2 SFDVKD. The CDR3 is made up of 15 amino acids. CDR3 coding DNA: TGTGCCACCAGTGATTCGGGACAGAACAACAATGAGCAGTTCTTC. Its protein is CATSDSGQNNNEQFF.

This clonotype showed up many times. The junction shows a germline mismatch at one end, possibly a read error. The rearrangement uses TRBV2 and TRBJ2-2, with unresolved D. The CDR3 is 13 amino acids. The germline V gene has CDR1 SNHLY and CDR2 FYNNEI. In nucleotides, the CDR3 is TGTGCGAGCACCCCGGTGAACACCGGGGAGCTGTTTTTT. Protein sequence: CASTPVNTGELFF.

Here the CDR3 DNA reads TGTGCCAGCCTACAGCGGGAGGCCGCCTACGAGCAGTACTTC. Translating it yields CASLQREAAYEQYF. V is TRBV28 and J is TRBJ2-7; 9 nucleotides align to TRBD2. There are 14 residues in the CDR3. V dropped 8 bases and J dropped 2; count of bases not matched to a gene: 7. The V gene's germline CDR1 is MDHEN and CDR2 SYDVKM.

This clonotype was seen more than once but under ten times. The chain links TRBV5-1 to TRBJ2-5, with a tentative D call TRBD2 (5 bases). Germline V lookup: CDR1 SGHRS, CDR2 YFSETQ. The CDR3 runs 17 residues. V lost 7 bases, J lost 2 bases, and 24 bases lay in between. The CDR3 DNA follows: TGCGCCAGCGCCCCTCCGCCGGGGAAATTAAAACAAGAGACCCAGTACTTC. Translation: CASAPPPGKLKQETQYF.

This rearrangement joins TRBV20-1 to TRBJ2-1, with a weak D call TRBD1 (5 bases). Germline V lookup: CDR1 DFQATT, CDR2 SNEGSKA (reference sequence). The CDR3 is 18 amino acids. The V and J ends lost 0 bases and 5 bases respectively, with 23 bases between them. The CDR3 sequence is CSARETTVRPAKNNEQFF. The CDR3 nucleotides read TGCAGTGCTAGAGAAACGACAGTGCGTCCGGCAAAAAACAATGAGCAGTTCTTC.

This clonotype occurred a few times. The chain carries TRBV9 and TRBJ1-1, with 7 bases identical to TRBD1. Germline loops: CDR1 SGDLS, CDR2 YYNGEE. CDR3 size: 15 residues. V lost 5 bases and J lost 0; bases outside the gene matches: 7. CDR3 DNA sequence: TGTGCCAGCAGGAGGGACAGCGCCATGAACACTGAAGCTTTCTTT. Translating it yields CASRRDSAMNTEAFF.

This rearrangement joins TRBV21-1 to TRBJ2-3; the table gives TRBD2 as D, unverified against the DNA. TRBV21-1 is deemed a pseudogene. This CDR3 is built from 17 residues. The CDR3 bases are TGTGCCAGCAGCAAAGCACGGTCTAGCGGACGCACAGATACGCAGTATTTT. This codes for CASSKARSSGRTDTQYF.

There are many counts of this clonotype. The chain uses TRBV20-1 and TRBJ2-3; 9 bases are a match to TRBD1. From germline, CDR1 is DFQATT and CDR2 SNEGSKA (reference sequence). The CDR3 has 14 residues. V was pared by 4 bases and J by 4 bases, with 6 bases of the junction left unmatched. As DNA, the CDR3 is TGCAGTGCTACCGGGACAGGGAGCGCAGATACGCAGTATTTT. This translates into CSATGTGSADTQYF.

This clonotype appeared a few times. The chain links TRBV5-1 to TRBJ2-2; 7 nucleotides line up with TRBD1. J lost 8 bases, V lost 4 bases, and 8 bases had no gene match. Germline V CDR1 and CDR2: SGHRS, YFSETQ. The CDR3 totals 14 residues. The CDR3 region is CASSTGTVEGELFF. The CDR3 nucleotides are TGCGCCAGCAGCACCGGGACAGTTGAAGGGGAGCTGTTTTTT.

This clonotype was seen only a few times. The CDR3 DNA follows: TGTGCCATCAGTGAGTCGGACCCTGGCACAGATACGCAGTATTTT. Translation: CAISESDPGTDTQYF. The rearrangement links TRBV10-3 to TRBJ2-3, with D uncertain. V gave up 0 bases and J gave up 1 base, with 8 bases separating them. Germline assignment: CDR1 ENHRY and CDR2 SYGVKD. The CDR3 runs 15 residues.